This TCR beta chain emerged from a study of a mutant IDH1 vaccine in newly diagnosed glioma. Comment on this clone: Its antigen is currently unknown.

V gave up 4 bases and J gave up 3 bases; unmatched junction bases: 7. CDR1 is KGHSH and CDR2 is LQKENI in the germline V gene. The CDR3 runs 15 residues. Time point reported: week 11, during vaccination. Vaccination comprised doses that each held 300 ug of mutant IDH1 20-mer peptide, plus topical imiquimod. This table comes from immunoSEQ multiplex PCR, and its TCRdb copy is limited to in-frame clones, with some not included. The repertoire has under 55,000 clones, 90% to 95% of them found once; the top ten carry 2.4%. The chain recombines TRBV18 with TRBJ2-7; 9 nucleotides align to TRBD1. This clonotype was obtained from a man aged 50 to 60 with glioma. The specimen was PBMCs, collected from a glioma patient whose treatment included an IDH1 peptide vaccine. Here the CDR3 DNA reads TGTGCCAGCTCACTCGCCGGGACAGGGCTCTACGAGCAGTACTTC. It encodes CASSLAGTGLYEQYF.